One TCR beta chain is described in this entry. The sample originates from a study of T cell changes during pregnancy in multiple sclerosis. Assay: immunoSEQ multiplex PCR; the TCRdb copy retains only in-frame clones and omits some. The table shows 91,000 or so clones, with around 94% occurring only once. Germline loops: CDR1 KGHSH, CDR2 LQKENI. The CDR3 consists of 16 residues. V gave up 2 bases and J gave up 5 bases, with 18 bases separating them. The sequence derives from a female donor with multiple sclerosis, enrolled in a pregnancy study. This sample comprised peripheral blood, obtained after pregnancy. This chain links TRBV18 with TRBJ1-2, with D possibly being TRBD1 (6 bases). The CDR3 DNA reads TGTGCCAGCTCACCATGGGGGCTGGTCGACGGATATGGCTACACCTTC. Amino acid sequence: CASSPWGLVDGYGYTF.